These 20 T cell receptor beta chains were all obtained from the same sample, sequenced in a study of blood T cell repertoires in COVID-19. The data were produced by immunoSEQ multiplex PCR, yet TCRdb's version contains in-frame clones alone and is incomplete. The sample lists approximately 450,000 clones; 85% to 90% were seen once. Sequences were obtained from peripheral blood. These receptor sequences come from a woman aged 25 to 39 with acute or convalescent COVID-19.

The gene calls are TRBV11-2 and TRBJ2-7, with a possible D match to TRBD1 (5 bases). Germline CDR1 and CDR2: SGHAT and FQNNGV. V gave up 1 base and J gave up 0 bases, with 13 bases separating them. The CDR3 is 16 amino acids. CDR3 protein: CASSLGGAGYSYEQYF. The CDR3 bases are TGTGCCAGCAGCTTAGGTGGGGCAGGGTACTCCTACGAGCAGTACTTC.

With respect to this clone: The same CDR3 is also encoded by other DNA sequences in this sample. CDR3 amino acids: CASSLTGAYEQYF. CDR3 DNA: TGCGCCAGCAGCTTGACGGGGGCCTACGAGCAGTACTTC. The J gene is TRBJ2-7, the V gene TRBV5-1, with D possibly matching TRBD2 (6 bases). The CDR3 totals 13 residues. Trimming took off 1 base at V and 2 bases at J, with 7 bases between the two ends. From germline, CDR1 is SGHRS and CDR2 YFSETQ.

For this clone: Other DNA sequences in the sample encode the same CDR3. The gene calls are TRBV10-2 and TRBJ2-7; 7 nucleotides align to TRBD1. The length of the CDR3 is 13 residues. The germline gives CDR1 WSHSY, CDR2 SAAADI. Trimming at V came to 6 bases and at J to 3 bases, leaving 5 bases not matched to a gene. CDR3 in DNA: TGCGCCAGCAGCCCGGGACAGAGCTACGAGCAGTACTTC. Protein product: CASSPGQSYEQYF.

The sample holds one count of this clone. This sequence joins TRBV28 and TRBJ2-1; 7 bases map to TRBD1. The CDR3 spans 12 residues. The V segment lost 8 bases and the J segment 4 bases; nucleotides outside the gene matches: 2. CDR1 MDHEN and CDR2 SYDVKM come from the germline V gene. The CDR3, as DNA: TGTGCCAGCGGGACAGTTTACAATGAGCAGTTCTTC. It yields the protein CASGTVYNEQFF.

The J gene is TRBJ2-7, the V gene TRBV10-3, with 8 positions matching TRBD2. The CDR3 runs 14 residues. Trimming took 5 bases from V and 6 from J; bases not matched to a gene: 9. Germline V CDR1 and CDR2: ENHRY, SYGVKD. The CDR3 DNA reads TGTGCCATCAGTCTAGGAGCGGGGGCCGTCGAGCAGTACTTC. Translated: CAISLGAGAVEQYF.

The genes are TRBV24-1 and TRBJ2-2; possible D gene TRBD2, 6 bases. V was pared by 10 bases and J by 7 bases, with 15 bases between. Germline CDR1 and CDR2: KGHDR and SFDVKD. The CDR3 is 13 amino acids. CDR3 bases: TGTGCCACATCGGGACTGGATAGCGGGGAGCTGTTTTTT. Its translation is CATSGLDSGELFF.

The chain is built from TRBV5-1 and TRBJ2-7, with 9 positions matching TRBD2. Germline CDR1 SGHRS, CDR2 YFSETQ. The CDR3 has 15 residues. V shed 4 bases and J 0 bases; nucleotides not matched to a gene: 5. The CDR3 is CASSMTSGGSYEQYF. Here the CDR3 DNA reads TGCGCCAGCAGCATGACTAGCGGAGGCTCCTACGAGCAGTACTTC.

The V and J genes are TRBV29-1 and TRBJ1-2; D call uncertain. Trimming shortened V by 4 bases and J by 5 bases, and 14 bases separated the two germline ends. CDR1 is SQVTM and CDR2 is ANQGSEA in the germline V gene. The CDR3 has 13 amino acids. The CDR3 nucleotides are TGCAGCGTTGGAGGCGGATCCATTTATGGCTACACCTTC. As protein: CSVGGGSIYGYTF. The full variable domain, its missing parts supplied by reference TRBV29-1 and TRBJ1-2, is SAVISQKPSRDICQRGTSLTIQCQVDSQVTMMFWYRQQPGQSLTLIATANQGSEATYESGFVIDKFPISRPNLTFSTLTVSNMSPEDSSIYLCSVGGGSIYGYTFGSGTRLTVV.

J is TRBJ1-5 and V is TRBV19; a possible D gene is TRBD1 (5 bases). Trimming stripped 3 bases from V and 9 bases from J, with 21 bases between. The length of the CDR3 is 16 residues. Per the germline V gene, CDR1 is LNHDA and CDR2 is SQIVND (reference sequence). This CDR3 reads CASSIHYQGGVGPQHF. In DNA, the CDR3 is TGTGCCAGTAGTATCCATTATCAGGGTGGGGTTGGGCCCCAGCATTTT.

The chain joins TRBV5-1 to TRBJ1-3, with TRBD1 matching over 10 bases. The CDR3 is 15 residues long. Germline trimming cut 4 bases from V and 7 bases from J; bases unmatched to any gene: 8. Germline CDR1 reads SGHRS; CDR2 reads YFSETQ. DNA of the CDR3: TGCGCCAGCAGCCAACGGACAGGGGGTACCAACACCATATATTTT. Its translation is CASSQRTGGTNTIYF.

This clone is a singleton in its sample. The rearrangement links TRBV7-9 to TRBJ2-1; the D gene is possibly TRBD2 (5 bases). Germline V gives CDR1 SEHNR, CDR2 FQNEAQ (reference sequence). The CDR3 has 15 amino acids. V was cut by 10 bases and J by 5 bases, with 21 bases left in between. This CDR3 is CAIERGPQINNEQFF. Here the CDR3 DNA reads TGTGCCATCGAACGGGGTCCTCAAATAAACAATGAGCAGTTCTTC.

This chain uses TRBV28 with TRBJ2-1; TRBD1 is a possible D gene (6 bases). The germline CDR1 and CDR2 sequences are MDHEN and SYDVKM. The CDR3 consists of 15 residues. Trimming removed 5 bases from V and 3 bases from J, with 14 bases in between. CDR3 residues: CASSPTGYLYNEQFF. CDR3 nucleotides: TGTGCCAGCAGTCCGACAGGTTACCTCTACAATGAGCAGTTCTTC.

In its sample, this clone was seen a few times. Here the CDR3 reads CASSHLSGEQFF. The DNA of the CDR3 is TGTGCCAGCAGCCACCTCAGCGGTGAGCAGTTCTTC. The chain carries TRBV3-1 (or the pseudogene TRBV3-2) and TRBJ2-1, with a possible D match to TRBD2 (5 bases). CDR1 and CDR2 (germline): LGHDT, YNNKEL (reference sequence). CDR3 size: 12 residues. The V end lost 3 bases, the J end lost 9 bases, and 9 bases lay between the germline ends.

The genes are TRBV13 and TRBJ2-2; D perhaps matches TRBD1 (6 bases). Trimming left V 3 bases short and J 2 bases short, with 16 bases between. CDR1 is PRHDT, CDR2 FYEKMQ, per germline (reference sequence). The CDR3 totals 17 residues. This CDR3 is CASSFEPGQRNTGELFF. The DNA of the CDR3 is TGTGCCAGCAGCTTTGAGCCCGGACAGAGAAACACCGGGGAGCTGTTTTTT.

The rearrangement joins TRBV27 to TRBJ2-7; 7 nucleotides line up with TRBD2. Germline V lookup: CDR1 MNHEY, CDR2 SMNVEV (reference sequence). The V gene end was trimmed by 1 base and the J gene end by 6 bases; junction bases not matched to a gene: 6. This CDR3 region has 14 residues. The CDR3: CASSLWQPGGEQYF. CDR3 in DNA: TGTGCCAGCAGTTTATGGCAGCCGGGAGGCGAGCAGTACTTC.

This clone showed up just a few times. The chain couples TRBV2 to TRBJ1-6; TRBD1 aligns across 7 bases. CDR3 size: 19 residues. V dropped 1 base and J dropped 0; count of bases not matched to a gene: 9. The germline gives CDR1 SNHLY, CDR2 FYNNEI. CDR3 in amino acids: CASSEEEEQGSSYNSPLHF. The CDR3 DNA reads TGTGCCAGCAGTGAAGAGGAGGAACAGGGGAGCTCCTATAATTCACCCCTCCACTTT.

The chain combines TRBV19 with TRBJ1-6, with D unresolved. V was pared by 8 bases and J by 3 bases, with 26 bases between. CDR3 length: 19 residues. CDR1 LNHDA and CDR2 SQIVND come from the germline V gene (reference sequence). The CDR3 is CASSVGGLRSRNYNSPLHF. CDR3 DNA sequence: TGTGCCAGTTCCGTGGGAGGCCTCAGGTCCCGCAACTATAATTCACCCCTCCACTTT.

The chain is built from TRBV29-1 and TRBJ2-3; 10 nucleotides agree with TRBD2. V shed 4 bases, J shed 4 bases, and the junction held 8 bases outside the gene matches. In germline, CDR1 is SQVTM, CDR2 ANQGSEA. This CDR3 has 15 amino acids. The chain's CDR3 is CSVGRSGGVADTQYF. The CDR3 DNA reads TGCAGCGTTGGTAGGAGCGGGGGGGTGGCAGATACGCAGTATTTT.

The chain is built from TRBV12-3 or TRBV12-4 and TRBJ2-2; D possibly corresponds to TRBD2 (6 bases). This CDR3 has 13 amino acids. V dropped 7 bases and J dropped 7 bases, with 13 bases sitting between them. The CDR3 is CASNQVGGGELFF. CDR3 DNA: TGTGCCAGCAATCAAGTCGGGGGCGGGGAGCTGTTTTTT.

V and J are TRBV11-1 and TRBJ2-1; weak D call: TRBD2 (7 bases). Trimming took off 0 bases at V and 15 bases at J, with 15 bases between the two ends. Germline lookup yields CDR1 SGHAT and CDR2 FQDESV (reference sequence). CDR3 size: 13 residues. CDR3 DNA sequence: TGTGCCAGCAGCTTAGCCGGAAGCCGGGGGGCGTTCTTC. This gives the protein CASSLAGSRGAFF.